These T cell receptor beta chains were read from a single sample in a study of cytomegalovirus exposure and HLA in healthy donors. The repertoire was sequenced with immunoSEQ multiplex PCR; TCRdb's copy has only in-frame clones and lacks some. The sample lists around 72,000 clones, 65% to 80% seen once, with 20% to 25% in the top ten. Input material: PBMCs. All receptors derive from a man aged 40-49 years in good health and CMV-seropositive. Each CDR3 is given with its conserved first and last residue. The order of the fields is clone size, D gene, V gene, J gene, CDR3 DNA, CDR3 protein. A D gene is named only where the DNA matches it firmly. Clone size appears in some rows only: once, few, many, or a class for an expanded clone.

.	.	TRBV14	TRBJ2-6	TGTGCCAGCAGCCAAGGACTCTCCTCTGGGGCCAACGTCCTGACTTTC	CASSQGLSSGANVLTF
.	TRBD1	TRBV6-5	TRBJ1-1	TGTGCCAGCAGTTTCCACAGGGGAGGCACTGAAGCTTTCTTT	CASSFHRGGTEAFF
few	.	TRBV30	TRBJ1-5	TGTGCCTGGAGTGTAGGTACAGTAACTCAGCCCCAGCATTTT	CAWSVGTVTQPQHF
.	TRBD2	TRBV6-1	TRBJ2-3	TGTGCCAGCAGTGTTGGTAGCGGGGGATTAGATACGCAGTATTTT	CASSVGSGGLDTQYF
.	.	TRBV13	TRBJ1-2	TGTGCCAGCAGCCGTCAGGGTGAAACTAACTATGGCTACACCTTC	CASSRQGETNYGYTF
.	.	TRBV30	TRBJ1-6	TGTGCCTGGGCCGTGGGGGGGAGAAGCCTCCACTTT	CAWAVGGRSLHF
.	TRBD1	TRBV6-6	TRBJ2-3	TGTGCCAGCAGCTTGGACAGGAGCACAGATACGCAGTATTTT	CASSLDRSTDTQYF
.	.	TRBV19	TRBJ2-1	TGTGCCAGTAGTAGGGCGGCAGGGGGGTACAATGAGCAGTTCTTC	CASSRAAGGYNEQFF
once	TRBD1	TRBV29-1	TRBJ1-1	TGCAGCGTTGCCGGGACAGGGGGCGTCACTGAAGCTTTCTTT	CSVAGTGGVTEAFF
.	TRBD1	TRBV5-1	TRBJ2-7	TGCGCCAGCAGCTTGGGACCGGGGACAGTCTACGAGCAGTACTTC	CASSLGPGTVYEQYF
.	TRBD1	TRBV5-6	TRBJ2-4	TGTGCCAGCAGCTCGGGACAGGGTAGCGTCCGCTTAGCCAAAAACATTCAGTACTTC	CASSSGQGSVRLAKNIQYF
.	TRBD2	TRBV6-1	TRBJ2-5	TGTGCCAGCAGTGGATCCAACAGGACTAGCGTTAGGGAGACCCAGTACTTC	CASSGSNRTSVRETQYF
.	.	TRBV10-3	TRBJ1-1	TGTGCCACCTCGACAGGAACAACCCCGCGGGACACTGAAGCTTTCTTT	CATSTGTTPRDTEAFF
.	.	TRBV6-4	TRBJ2-1	TGTGCCAGCAGTGACTCAGGGGATGAGCAGTTCTTC	CASSDSGDEQFF
.	TRBD1	TRBV27	TRBJ1-2	TGTGCCAGCAGTTTGACGGGACAGGGCGATGGCTACACCTTC	CASSLTGQGDGYTF
.	.	TRBV7-9	TRBJ2-3	TGTGCCAGCGCAGGGGGGTTGAGCACAGATACGCAGTATTTT	CASAGGLSTDTQYF
.	TRBD1	TRBV19	TRBJ1-2	TGTGCCAGTAGTATATCGGCAGGGGGAAACTATGGCTACACCTTC	CASSISAGGNYGYTF